This TCR beta chain is drawn from a study of early T cells in non-severe SARS-CoV-2 infection. In TCRdb, the 5' RACE reads were re-called with MiXCR into one record per CDR3 protein. The data show about 35,000 distinct CDR3 sequences, under 7.5% seen once. This clonotype was seen repeatedly, ten times or more. The sample consisted of whole blood. The sequence was obtained from an adult who was a healthcare worker with PCR-confirmed SARS-CoV-2 infection or an uninfected control (not recorded which).

CDR3 DNA: TGTGCCAGCAGCAGTTCGTACGGGCAGTTCTTC. Protein: CASSSSYGQFF. The chain uses TRBV7-6 and TRBJ2-1; no definite D call. Trimming shortened V by 5 bases and J by 12 bases, and 11 bases separated the two germline ends. CDR3 length: 11 residues. CDR1 and CDR2 from the germline V gene are SGHVS and FNYEAQ.